This TCR beta chain comes out of a study of T cell responses to AZD1222 COVID-19 vaccine. Measured with immunoSEQ multiplex PCR; TCRdb has only the in-frame clones, and not every one. The sample holds 100,000 to 150,000 clones, more than 75% seen once. This TCR was sampled from an adult in good health. The sample was peripheral blood, taken on day 0 of AZD1222 vaccination.

The DNA for the CDR3 is TGTGCCAGCAGCCAAGCTGGCCGAGGAGGCTACACCTTC. Protein sequence: CASSQAGRGGYTF. The chain joins TRBV14 to TRBJ1-2; D is ambiguous. Trimming stripped 1 base from V and 8 bases from J, with 11 bases between. The CDR3 is 13 amino acids. Per the germline V gene, CDR1 is SGHDN and CDR2 is FVKESK.